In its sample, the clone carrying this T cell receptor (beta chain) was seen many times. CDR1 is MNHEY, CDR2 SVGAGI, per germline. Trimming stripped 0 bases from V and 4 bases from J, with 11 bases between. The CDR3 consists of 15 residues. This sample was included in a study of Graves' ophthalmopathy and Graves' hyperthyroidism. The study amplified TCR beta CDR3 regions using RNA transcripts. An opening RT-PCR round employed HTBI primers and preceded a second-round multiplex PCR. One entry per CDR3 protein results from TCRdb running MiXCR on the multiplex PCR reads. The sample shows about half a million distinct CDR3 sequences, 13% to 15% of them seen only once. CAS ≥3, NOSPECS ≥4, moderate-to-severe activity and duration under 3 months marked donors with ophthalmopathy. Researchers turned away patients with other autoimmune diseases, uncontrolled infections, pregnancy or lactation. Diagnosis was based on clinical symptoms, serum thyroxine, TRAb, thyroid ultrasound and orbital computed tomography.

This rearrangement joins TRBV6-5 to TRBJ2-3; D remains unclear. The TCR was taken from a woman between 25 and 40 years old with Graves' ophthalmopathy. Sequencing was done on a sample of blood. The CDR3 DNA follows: TGTGCCAGCAGTTACTCGGAGAGTGGGGCAGATACGCAGTATTTT. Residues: CASSYSESGADTQYF.